Listed below are T cell receptor beta chains from one sample, sequenced in a study of graft-versus-host responses after intestinal transplantation. Their target antigens are unknown. Sequencing was performed with immunoSEQ multiplex PCR; in TCRdb, only in-frame clones are kept and a portion is missing. This table has some 130,000 clones, around nine tenths appearing once. This specimen was unstimulated CD4+ T cells sorted from spleen or lymph node cells, taken before intestinal transplant. Every receptor here comes from a human donor who received an intestinal transplant. CDR3s leave out the opening cysteine and the closing phenylalanine or tryptophan.

v_gene	j_gene	CDR3aa
TRBV10-3	TRBJ2-2	ATQKGGTGELF
TRBV19	TRBJ1-2	ASSKTGTSYGYT
TRBV2	TRBJ1-4	ASSARQTNEKLF
TRBV10-3	TRBJ2-7	AITLRVAGGQSYEQY
TRBV4-2	TRBJ2-7	ASSPGGVAYEQY
TRBV6-1	TRBJ1-5	ASSEVTGNNQPQH
TRBV9	TRBJ2-3	ASSVVGRAGDTQY
TRBV27	TRBJ1-2	ASSPDRGRNYGYT
TRBV5-1	TRBJ1-1	ASSLVGGDTEAF
TRBV2	TRBJ1-6	ASSPGRGGSPLH
TRBV5-6	TRBJ1-2	ASSRTGPYGYT
TRBV6-5	TRBJ1-2	ASSYSDRGDGYT
TRBV5-1	TRBJ1-1	ASSLRGGDTEAF
TRBV2	TRBJ1-2	ASLSWGAGGYT
TRBV29-1	TRBJ1-2	SVGGELYGYT
TRBV9	TRBJ2-3	ASSVDGGKHGDTQY
TRBV18	TRBJ2-1	ASSPPGQGGPKNEQF
TRBV28	TRBJ2-3	ASSSLGLAMD
TRBV5-1	TRBJ1-2	ASSLEGASGYT
TRBV5-1	TRBJ1-6	ASSTLDGSKSPLH
TRBV27	TRBJ2-7	ASSWQDRPYEQY
TRBV15	TRBJ2-3	ATSSGRTDTQY
TRBV11-3	TRBJ1-2	ASSLVELGSPPEDYGYT
TRBV10-3	TRBJ1-2	AIALAQGDYGYT
TRBV5-1	TRBJ2-7	ASSSRGTGSYEQY
TRBV2	TRBJ2-7	ASSPEAAYEQY
TRBV7-2	TRBJ2-6	ASSLKVWGIGANVLT
TRBV18	TRBJ1-2	ASSDRGLNGYT
TRBV7-9	TRBJ2-2	ASSLVRGTGELF
TRBV5-5	TRBJ1-4	ASSSSMSDRGRNEKLF
TRBV6-1	TRBJ2-7	ASSEAVYEQY
TRBV6-5	TRBJ1-2	ASTWTGVIYGYT
TRBV5-1	TRBJ2-5	ASSLTGPNNQETQY
TRBV6-5	TRBJ2-2	ASSPGGVYTGELF
TRBV7-2	TRBJ1-4	ASSLLYNEKLF
TRBV6-5	TRBJ1-3	ASSYSVSVPGNTIY
TRBV12-5	TRBJ2-1	ASGLVPPNEQF
TRBV21-1	TRBJ1-2	ASSKDSNYGYT
TRBV5-1	TRBJ2-5	ASSLERSGGARETQY
TRBV29-1	TRBJ1-2	SVWEGYGYT
TRBV25-1	TRBJ1-1	ASSELGTGYSEAF
TRBV10-3	TRBJ1-2	AISEVLQSSGGNTSRGYT